These 28 T cell receptor beta chains originate from one sample sequenced in a study of molecular identifiers for immune sequencing clone quantification. TCRdb itself ran the PCR reads through MiXCR, one entry per CDR3 protein. The profile shows around 86,000 distinct CDR3 sequences, 19% of them singletons. Sequencing input: naive CD8+ T cells from blood, with Jurkat cell RNA spiked in. Subset here: FACS-sorted CD8+CD4-CCR7+CD45RA+ naive T cells. The receptor set was obtained from a human donor in good health. Some libraries in this study had Jurkat cell RNA spiked in.

Notes on this clonotype: One junction end disagrees with the germline gene, perhaps due to a read error. This chain uses TRBV20-1 with TRBJ2-7, with 10 nucleotides matching TRBD2. This CDR3 spans 16 amino acids. Per germline, CDR1 DFQATT and CDR2 SNEGSKA (reference sequence). The CDR3 loop reads CSDRDLPSGSGYEQYF. As DNA, the CDR3 is TGCAGTGATAGAGATCTGCCTAGCGGGAGTGGCTACGAGCAGTACTTC.

This clonotype was recorded many times. The chain combines TRBV7-3 with TRBJ2-3; 12 bases match TRBD2. The CDR3 consists of 17 residues. Per the germline V gene, CDR1 is SGHTA and CDR2 is FQGTGA. Trimming at V came to 3 bases and at J to 2 bases, leaving 6 bases not matched to a gene. The CDR3 bases are TGTGCCAGCAGCTTGCTAGCGGGAGGGCCGGACACAGATACGCAGTATTTT. Protein sequence: CASSLLAGGPDTDTQYF.

A remark on this clonotype: A much more abundant neighbour one base away suggests this may be a read error. This chain links TRBV3-1 with TRBJ2-7; TRBD1 or TRBD2 may be the D gene (5 bases each). CDR1 is LGHDT, CDR2 YNNKEL, per germline (reference sequence). The CDR3 spans 17 residues. Trimming took off 0 bases at V and 0 bases at J, with 15 bases between the two ends. The CDR3 DNA follows: TGTGCCAGCAGCCAAGATCTTAGGGGACCGTCCTCCTACGAGCAGTACTTC. This sequence encodes CASSQDLRGPSSYEQYF.

This clonotype has just a few counts. The V gene is TRBV6-5, the J gene TRBJ2-7; a weak D match, TRBD1 (5 bases). The germline CDR1 and CDR2 sequences are MNHEY and SVGAGI. V dropped 6 bases and J dropped 6 bases, with 24 bases sitting between them. This CDR3 comprises 16 residues. DNA of the CDR3: TGTGCCAGCAGCTTCGATTTCGGACACCCTATCCCCGAGCAGTACTTC. As protein: CASSFDFGHPIPEQYF.

Details on this clonotype: One base away lies a much larger clone, so this may be a sequencing read error. The gene calls are TRBV19 and TRBJ1-1, with 7 nucleotides matching TRBD1. Germline V lookup: CDR1 LNHDA, CDR2 SQIVND (reference sequence). The CDR3 has 17 amino acids. The CDR3 nucleotides read TGTGCCAGTAGTAATCGACAGGGAGTCTTTGTGAACACTGAAGCTCTCTTT. It translates to CASSNRQGVFVNTEALF. Filled out from reference TRBV19 and TRBJ1-1, the complete variable domain reads DGGITQSPKYLFRKEGQNVTLSCEQNLNHDAMYWYRQDPGQGLRLIYYSQIVNDFQKGDIAEGYSVSREKKESFPLTVTSAQKNPTAFYLCASSNRQGVFVNTEALFGQGTRLTVV.

In its sample, this clonotype was seen many times. The genes are TRBV4-3 and TRBJ1-1; D is uncertain. The germline gives CDR1 LGHNA, CDR2 YSLEER. The CDR3 consists of 13 residues. The V end was cut by 0 bases, the J end by 5 bases, with 7 bases between. The CDR3: CASSQEKYTEAFF. The CDR3 region has the DNA TGCGCCAGCAGCCAAGAGAAGTATACTGAAGCTTTCTTT.

This clonotype was observed many times. This chain uses TRBV7-9 with TRBJ1-5; no clear D. V gave up 6 bases and J gave up 2 bases, with 17 bases separating them. Germline V CDR1 and CDR2: SEHNR, FQNEAQ (reference sequence). This CDR3 region has 16 residues. The CDR3 loop is CASRKESRQGNQPQHF. DNA of the CDR3: TGTGCCAGCAGAAAAGAGAGTCGGCAGGGCAATCAGCCCCAGCATTTT.

This clonotype has only a few counts. A much larger clone sits a single nucleotide away, making a read error possible. The chain carries TRBV28 and TRBJ2-5; 11 positions agree with TRBD2. This CDR3 is 16 amino acids long. The V gene end was trimmed by 5 bases and the J gene end by 7 bases; junction bases not matched to a gene: 12. Germline-derived CDR1 and CDR2 are MDHEN and SYDVKM. The chain's CDR3 is CASSPIAGGFRGTQYF. The CDR3 DNA reads TGTGCCAGCAGTCCGATAGCGGGAGGGTTCAGGGGGACCCAGTACTTC.

This clonotype appeared many times. This chain uses TRBV7-8 with TRBJ2-7; perhaps D is TRBD1 or TRBD2 (5 bases each). The CDR3 spans 14 residues. CDR1 is SGHVS, CDR2 FQNEAQ, per germline. Trimming removed 3 bases from V and 3 bases from J, with 12 bases in between. CDR3 nucleotide sequence: TGTGCCAGCAGCTTTTCAGGTGGGGGCTACGAGCAGTACTTC. It encodes CASSFSGGGYEQYF.

This clonotype was seen ten or more times. The chain carries TRBV11-3 and TRBJ2-5; no reliable D call. The CDR3 sequence is 13 residues long. Germline V CDR1 and CDR2: SGHNT, YENEEA. Trimming removed 2 bases at V and 2 bases at J, with 6 bases between. The CDR3: CASSLRQQETQYF. The CDR3 nucleotides read TGTGCCAGCAGCTTACGACAACAAGAGACCCAGTACTTC.

About this clonotype: Because it lacks the conserved phenylalanine or tryptophan at the end, this CDR3 is likely a read error. CDR3 residues: CATGAQASTDTQYS. DNA of the CDR3: TGTGCCACTGGGGCACAGGCTAGCACAGACACGCAGTATTCT. The genes are TRBV6-6 and TRBJ2-3; D may match TRBD1 or TRBD2 (5 bases each). The CDR3 sequence is 14 residues long. Germline values: CDR1 MNHNY, CDR2 SVGAGI (reference sequence).

This clonotype was recorded many times. CDR3 nucleotides: TGTGCCAGCAGCCCTACCTGGGGACAGGGAATAACCGGGGAGCTGTTTTTT. It codes for CASSPTWGQGITGELFF. V is TRBV7-9 and J is TRBJ2-2, with 9 bases that match TRBD1. J gave up 5 bases and V 5 bases, and 12 bases lay outside the gene matches. The V gene's germline CDR1 is SEHNR and CDR2 FQNEAQ (reference sequence). There are 17 residues in the CDR3.

This clonotype appeared many times. This sequence joins TRBV6-2 or TRBV6-3 and TRBJ2-5; no clear D gene. CDR1 and CDR2 from the germline V gene are MNHEY and SVGEGT. The CDR3 covers 14 residues. V dropped 0 bases and J dropped 4 bases, with 9 bases sitting between them. CDR3 DNA sequence: TGTGCCAGCAGTTACTCCGTCCTACGAGAGACCCAGTACTTC. Translation gives CASSYSVLRETQYF.

This clonotype appeared many times. The CDR3 spells CASSQGSGTGDNEQFF. As DNA, the CDR3 is TGCGCCAGCAGCCAAGGTTCCGGGACAGGAGACAATGAGCAGTTCTTC. The chain links TRBV4-3 to TRBJ2-1; 8 nucleotides agree with TRBD1. The CDR3 spans 16 residues. V shed 1 base, J shed 5 bases, and the junction held 7 bases outside the gene matches. Germline assignment: CDR1 LGHNA and CDR2 YSLEER.

This clonotype was seen many times. The chain carries TRBV20-1 and TRBJ1-1; maybe TRBD1 (6 bases). Germline V gene sequence: CDR1 DFQATT, CDR2 SNEGSKA (reference sequence). The length of the CDR3 is 14 residues. Trimming stripped 3 bases from V and 2 bases from J, with 13 bases between. The CDR3 DNA sequence: TGCAGTGCTAGCATGACAGGTTCTAACACTGAAGCTTTCTTT. Protein product: CSASMTGSNTEAFF.

The table lists this clonotype with a few counts. V gene TRBV29-1 combines with J gene TRBJ2-5; possibly TRBD1 for D (6 bases). The V end lost 7 bases, the J end lost 5 bases, and 11 bases lay between the germline ends. CDR1 SQVTM and CDR2 ANQGSEA come from the germline V gene. There are 11 residues in the CDR3. The CDR3 coding sequence is TGCAGCGACCAGAGGGGGGAGACCCAGTACTTC. Amino acid sequence: CSDQRGETQYF.

Comment on this clonotype: A read error may explain this, as a much larger clone is one base away. The chain links TRBV12-3 or TRBV12-4 to TRBJ2-5, with 8 bases lining up with TRBD1. CDR3 length: 13 amino acids. The CDR3 is CAGSFQGAETQYF. Here the CDR3 DNA reads TGTGCCGGCAGTTTTCAGGGGGCAGAGACCCAGTACTTC.

The genes are TRBV12-3 or TRBV12-4 and TRBJ1-6; weak D call: TRBD1 (6 bases). Deletions cut 5 bases from V and 6 bases from J, with 17 bases between. The CDR3 contains 16 residues. The CDR3 coding sequence is TGTGCCAGCAGTGTAATCCACAGGGTTTTTAATTCACCCCTCCACTTT. It specifies CASSVIHRVFNSPLHF.

This clonotype has at least ten counts. CDR3 coding DNA: TGTGCCAGCAGCTTCAGGGTCACCGGGGAGCTGTTTTTT. Protein sequence: CASSFRVTGELFF. This chain connects TRBV7-9 to TRBJ2-2; the D gene is possibly TRBD1 (5 bases). This CDR3 has 13 amino acids. Germline V CDR1 and CDR2: SEHNR, FQNEAQ (reference sequence). The germline V and J ends were trimmed by 3 bases and 4 bases, with 6 bases remaining between them. Looking up the rest from reference TRBV7-9 and TRBJ2-2 gives the full variable domain: DTGVSQNPRHKITKRGQNVTFRCDPISEHNRLYWYRQTLGQGPEFLTYFQNEAQLEKSRLLSDRFSAERPKGSFSTLEIQRTEQGDSAMYLCASSFRVTGELFFGEGSRLTVL.

This clonotype was seen repeatedly, ten times or more. This chain connects TRBV3-1 to TRBJ2-3; 9 positions match TRBD2. This CDR3 is built from 18 residues. V trimming: 2 bases; J trimming: 6 bases; junction bases outside the gene matches: 15. The V gene's germline CDR1 is LGHDT and CDR2 YNNKEL (reference sequence). This CDR3 is CASSQIGLAGGPVDTQYF. DNA of the CDR3: TGTGCCAGCAGCCAAATTGGCCTGGCGGGAGGGCCGGTGGATACGCAGTATTTT.

This chain links TRBV5-1 with TRBJ2-7, with 9 bases that match TRBD2. From germline, CDR1 is SGHRS and CDR2 YFSETQ. Trimming cost V 4 bases and J 2 bases; bases outside gene matches: 7. This CDR3 spans 15 amino acids. CDR3 loop: CASSPGLASPYEQYF. CDR3 coding DNA: TGCGCCAGCAGCCCCGGACTAGCGAGCCCCTACGAGCAGTACTTC.

This clonotype has ten or more counts. CDR3 amino acids: CASSLSPGQGSTGANVLTF. The CDR3 nucleotides read TGCGCCAGCAGCTTGTCGCCCGGACAGGGGTCGACTGGGGCCAACGTCCTGACTTTC. The V gene is TRBV5-1, the J gene TRBJ2-6; 9 bases map to TRBD1. CDR3 length: 19 amino acids. In germline, CDR1 is SGHRS, CDR2 YFSETQ. The V gene end was trimmed by 1 base and the J gene end by 2 bases; junction bases not matched to a gene: 10.

This clonotype has only a few counts. This chain connects TRBV7-9 to TRBJ2-2, with D perhaps matching TRBD2 (6 bases). Between the trimmed V and J ends, which lost 1 base and 3 bases, there was a span of 12 bases. From germline, CDR1 is SEHNR and CDR2 FQNEAQ (reference sequence). There are 16 residues in the CDR3. The CDR3 region is CASSLVDGGYTGELFF. CDR3 coding DNA: TGTGCCAGCAGCTTAGTGGACGGGGGTTACACCGGGGAGCTGTTTTTT.

V usage is TRBV19 and J usage is TRBJ1-5; D perhaps matches TRBD1 (5 bases). V lost 10 bases to trimming and J lost 9 bases, with 19 bases between them. The CDR3 totals 13 residues. CDR1 and CDR2 (germline): LNHDA, SQIVND (reference sequence). CDR3 DNA sequence: TGTGCCACCCGTGCAGGGAGGACACGGCCCCAGCATTTT. It codes for CATRAGRTRPQHF.

The table lists this clonotype with a few counts. The CDR3 protein is CASSIGVNTEAFF. The CDR3 DNA is TGTGCCAGTAGTATCGGGGTCAACACTGAAGCTTTCTTT. This chain uses TRBV19 with TRBJ1-1; D remains ambiguous. Trimming removed 3 bases from V and 2 bases from J, with 7 bases in between. The CDR3 runs to 13 residues. Germline V gene data show CDR1 as LNHDA and CDR2 as SQIVND (reference sequence).

This clonotype has ten or more counts. The chain uses TRBV20-1 and TRBJ2-7, with 7 nucleotides matching TRBD1. The germline V gene has CDR1 DFQATT and CDR2 SNEGSKA (reference sequence). The CDR3 contains 11 residues. The V and J ends lost 6 bases and 6 bases, in that order; junction bases with no gene match: 5. The CDR3 sequence is CSAWTGGEQYF. The CDR3 bases are TGCAGTGCATGGACAGGTGGCGAGCAGTACTTC.

Concerning this clonotype itself: A read error may account for a junction end that differs from germline. The chain links TRBV12-3 or TRBV12-4 to TRBJ2-5; 10 nucleotides agree with TRBD2. The CDR3 is 15 amino acids. The CDR3 region is CGSSFTSGDQETQYF. Written as DNA, the CDR3 is TGTGGCAGCAGTTTTACTAGCGGGGACCAAGAGACCCAGTACTTC.

There are many counts of this clonotype. V usage is TRBV27 and J usage is TRBJ1-1; TRBD1 aligns across 7 bases. In germline, CDR1 is MNHEY, CDR2 SMNVEV (reference sequence). The CDR3 sequence is 13 residues long. V gave up 5 bases and J gave up 7 bases; unmatched junction bases: 7. This CDR3 reads CASSPHRGGEAFF. CDR3 nucleotide sequence: TGTGCCAGCAGTCCCCACAGGGGCGGTGAAGCTTTCTTT.